This T cell receptor beta chain emerged from a study of breast tumors, draining lymph nodes, adjacent tissues. TCRdb independently ran MiXCR on the multiplex PCR reads; one entry per CDR3 protein. The sample shows approximately 280,000 distinct CDR3 sequences, 30% of them seen only once. In its sample, this clonotype was seen many times. Its antigen is unidentified. This CDR3 spans 12 amino acids. In germline, CDR1 is ENHRY, CDR2 SYGVKD. V dropped 7 bases and J dropped 3 bases, with 6 bases sitting between them. Breast cancer patients provided tissue from their axillary draining lymph nodes. General observations from the study: Tumors had less TCR diversity than lymph nodes, more than nontumor tissue. Most tumor T cells seemingly derive from lymph node, then expand in tumor.

The sequencing sample was made of axillary lymph node tissue. The source is a female donor with breast cancer. Some clones in this sample may be carry-over from other donors' samples. This sequence joins TRBV10-3 and TRBJ2-2; no firm D call. The CDR3 region has the DNA TGTGCCATCATGAGAGACACCGGGGAGCTGTTTTTT. It specifies CAIMRDTGELFF.